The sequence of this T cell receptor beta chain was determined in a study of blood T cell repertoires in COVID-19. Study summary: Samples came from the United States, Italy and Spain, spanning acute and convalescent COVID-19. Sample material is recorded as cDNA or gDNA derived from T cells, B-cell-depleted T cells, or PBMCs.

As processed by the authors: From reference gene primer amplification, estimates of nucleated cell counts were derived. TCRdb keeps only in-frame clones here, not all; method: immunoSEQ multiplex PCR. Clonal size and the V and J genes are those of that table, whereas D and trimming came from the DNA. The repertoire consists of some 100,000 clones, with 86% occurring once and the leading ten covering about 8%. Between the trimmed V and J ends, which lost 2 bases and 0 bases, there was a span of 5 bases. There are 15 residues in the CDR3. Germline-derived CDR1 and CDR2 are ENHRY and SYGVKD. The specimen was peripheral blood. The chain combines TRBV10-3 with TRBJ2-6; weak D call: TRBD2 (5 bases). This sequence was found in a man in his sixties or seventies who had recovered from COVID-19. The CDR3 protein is CAISEGGSGANVLTF. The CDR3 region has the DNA TGTGCCATCAGTGAGGGAGGCTCTGGGGCCAACGTCCTGACTTTC.